The clone carrying this T cell receptor beta chain has only one observation. Its cognate antigen is unknown. This entry belongs to a study of cytomegalovirus exposure and HLA in healthy donors. Notes on the study in general: Specific recognition of CMV antigens was confirmed in vitro for a few chains (all CMV-associated). Many donors carried some public TCRs, although rarity characterized most TCR sequences.

Both 60 Vbeta primers and 13 Jbeta primers went into the PCR. Assay used: immunoSEQ multiplex PCR; TCRdb lists only in-frame clones, some missing. This table holds 130,000 or so clones, roughly 75% found once. V gave up 7 bases and J gave up 5 bases, with 18 bases separating them. Germline values: CDR1 SGHRS, CDR2 YFSETQ. The CDR3 runs 14 residues. At sampling all donors were nominally healthy, likely with unrecorded immune exposures. This clonotype was sampled from a man younger than 45 in good health and CMV-seronegative. Sample: PBMCs. The rearrangement uses TRBV5-1 and TRBJ2-5; TRBD1 is a possible D gene (6 bases). Here the CDR3 DNA reads TGCGCCAGCTCTTCGACAGGTGGTTCGGAGACCCAGTACTTC. Amino acid sequence: CASSSTGGSETQYF.